This T cell receptor beta chain was obtained from a study of graft-versus-host responses after intestinal transplantation. Study-wide background: Transplantation in recipients was multivisceral, liver-intestinal, or isolated intestinal. Each patient got anti-thymocyte globulin induction, then tacrolimus and steroids for roughly 3 years.

Findings and caveats of the study: With peak circulating GvH clone levels came an association with early post-transplant HvG declines. Researchers found GvH clones in recipient marrow, and some showed up first in ileum or blood.

The V and J ends lost 7 bases and 3 bases, in that order; junction bases with no gene match: 11. The CDR3 sequence is 16 residues long. Germline V gives CDR1 MNHEY, CDR2 SMNVEV (reference sequence). For this clone: What it binds is not known.

Assay used: immunoSEQ multiplex PCR; TCRdb lists only in-frame clones, some missing. This sample has 65,000 to 90,000 clones, with around 93% found just once. The TCR was taken from a human donor who was the organ donor for an intestinal transplant. Source: unstimulated CD8+ T cells sorted from spleen or lymph node cells, taken before transplant. The V gene is TRBV27, the J gene TRBJ2-7; TRBD1 agrees at 11 bases. Here the CDR3 DNA reads TGTGCCAGCACCCGACAATGGACAGGGGGCTACTACGAGCAGTACTTC. Protein: CASTRQWTGGYYEQYF.